The clone carrying this T cell receptor beta chain was counted at least ten times. The data stem from a study of shared clonotypes between healthy human individuals. The CDR3 totals 14 residues. Germline CDR1 is SGHRS and CDR2 is YFSETQ. V was clipped by 7 bases and J by 3 bases; unmatched bases: 7. Profiling relied on immunoSEQ multiplex PCR, and the TCRdb table lists in-frame clones only, not all of them. The sample consists of around 500,000 clones, 76% of them appearing once. Material for sequencing was PBMCs. The chain joins TRBV5-1 to TRBJ2-3, with TRBD1 matching over 8 bases. This sequence was found in a woman aged 40 to 49 in good health. Some clones in this sample may be carry-over from other donors' samples. The CDR3 reads CASGTGGPTDTQYF. For the CDR3, the DNA is TGCGCCAGCGGTACAGGGGGGCCAACAGATACGCAGTATTTT.